Described below is a single T cell receptor beta chain sequence and its context. The antigen is not known. The data stem from a study of cytomegalovirus exposure and HLA in healthy donors. Study-level information: A prior analysis found roughly 100 million unique TCR beta sequences from 170 million or so T cells.

The PCR ran on 60 Vbeta and 13 Jbeta primers. Clones were sequenced by immunoSEQ multiplex PCR, and TCRdb holds only the in-frame ones, with some missing. The sample comprises 180,000 or so clones, 65% to 85% of which are singletons, and roughly 3% rests with the top ten. Study results and limitations: HLA-A and HLA-B allele assignments for most subjects were reportedly predicted accurately using TCR beta sequences. A missense DCLRE1C variant was associated with V- and J-gene trimming of TCR beta chains in a later analysis, and an independent cohort replicated the association.

The CDR3 has 14 residues. V dropped 4 bases and J dropped 2; count of bases not matched to a gene: 3. Germline CDR1 SEHNR, CDR2 FQNEAQ (reference sequence). The sample was PBMCs. The TCR originated in a female donor in good health and CMV-seronegative. The J gene is TRBJ1-2, the V gene TRBV7-9; TRBD1 aligns across 8 bases. CDR3 amino acids: CASSSRDRNYGYTF. CDR3 nucleotide sequence: TGTGCCAGCAGCTCCCGGGACAGGAACTATGGCTACACCTTC.